This TCR beta chain was recorded in a study of cytomegalovirus exposure and HLA in healthy donors. Germline CDR1 SGHDT, CDR2 YYEEEE. The CDR3 is 16 residues long. Trimming removed 6 bases from V and 0 bases from J, with 16 bases in between. In the case of this clone: Its antigen remains unidentified.

The study's findings and limits: The study labeled more than 150 TCR beta chains cytomegalovirus-associated. What a later analysis reportedly showed was that an Asian-associated ancestry cluster had fewer N-insertions than the approximately 700-donor mean. It was confirmed in vitro that a few of the CMV-associated chains were specific for CMV antigens.

PCR employed 60 Vbeta and 13 Jbeta primers. Repertoires were generated with immunoSEQ multiplex PCR, while TCRdb's copy carries only in-frame clones and drops some. This sample has about 120,000 clones, with 65% to 80% found just once. The chain links TRBV5-6 to TRBJ2-1; weak D call: TRBD2 (7 bases). This receptor was taken from a female donor in good health and CMV-seronegative. The sequencing sample was made of PBMCs. The CDR3, as DNA: TGTGCCAGCACCGGGCGGGGGCCTGGCTCCTACAATGAGCAGTTCTTC. Translated, it gives CASTGRGPGSYNEQFF.